This T cell receptor beta chain is drawn from a study of a mutant IDH1 vaccine in newly diagnosed glioma. Germline CDR1 and CDR2: SNHLY and FYNNEI. The CDR3 is 14 residues long. Trimming pared 10 bases from V and 5 bases from J, leaving 19 bases between. Time point given: week 5, during vaccination. Vaccinated patients received 300 ug of mutant IDH1 20-mer peptide per dose, with topical imiquimod. Clones were read by immunoSEQ multiplex PCR, and TCRdb kept only the in-frame ones, dropping some. In the table there are about 40,000 clones, roughly nine tenths of which are singletons. This clone was counted only a few times. Its antigen is unidentified.

This rearrangement joins TRBV2 to TRBJ2-3; tentative D call: TRBD2 (6 bases). The sample was PBMCs, taken from a glioma patient whose treatment included an IDH1 peptide vaccine. The clonotype was recovered from a man in his fifties or sixties with glioma. The chain's CDR3 is CATFKGGIGDTQYF. In nucleotides, the CDR3 is TGTGCCACCTTTAAAGGCGGGATAGGAGATACGCAGTATTTT.